Included here is one TCR beta chain sequence, with context. These data come from a study of blood T cell repertoires in COVID-19. Produced via immunoSEQ multiplex PCR; TCRdb's table is partial and in-frame only. Found here are about 350,000 clones, about 90% of them singletons; the top ten hold approximately 1%. Germline lookup yields CDR1 KGHSH and CDR2 LQKENI. The CDR3 has 14 residues. Trimming removed 3 bases from V and 3 bases from J, with 12 bases in between. This sequence joins TRBV18 and TRBJ2-7; D perhaps matches TRBD1 (6 bases). This receptor was obtained from a woman younger than 45 who had been exposed to COVID-19. Sequenced sample: PBMCs or T cells enriched from blood (not recorded which). This chain's CDR3 is CASSPLGDNYEQYF. CDR3 bases: TGTGCCAGCTCACCGTTAGGGGACAACTACGAGCAGTACTTC.